These 24 T cell receptor beta chains originate from one sample sequenced in a study of graft-versus-host responses after intestinal transplantation. Their antigens remain unidentified. The table came from immunoSEQ multiplex PCR; TCRdb's copy has only in-frame clones and leaves some out. The sample yields some 81,000 clones, roughly nine tenths seen once. The sample was unstimulated CD4+ T cells sorted from spleen or lymph node cells, taken before intestinal transplant. These receptors all stem from a human donor who received an intestinal transplant.

This chain connects TRBV5-1 to TRBJ2-3; 9 bases are shared with TRBD2. J lost 3 bases, V lost 0 bases, and 14 bases had no gene match. Germline V gene data show CDR1 as SGHRS and CDR2 as YFSETQ. The CDR3 extends over 19 amino acids. The CDR3 bases are TGCGCCAGCAGCTTGGAGTCCCGCTTCTGGAGCGGGGGGACAGATACGCAGTATTTT. Translating gives CASSLESRFWSGGTDTQYF.

The chain recombines TRBV9 with TRBJ2-5, with 7 bases lining up with TRBD1. This CDR3 spans 13 amino acids. Germline V lookup: CDR1 SGDLS, CDR2 YYNGEE. The J segment lost 4 bases and the V segment lost 0 bases, leaving 0 bases of the junction unmatched. DNA of the CDR3: TGTGCCAGCAGCGTAGGGACAGGAGAGACCCAGTACTTC. Translated, it gives CASSVGTGETQYF.

V usage is TRBV28 and J usage is TRBJ2-3; unclear D gene. Germline CDR1 reads MDHEN; CDR2 reads SYDVKM. The CDR3 spans 15 residues. Trimming left V 5 bases short and J 0 bases short, with 12 bases between. The CDR3 spells CASSPYFPSTDTQYF. The DNA of the CDR3 is TGTGCCAGCAGTCCCTACTTCCCTAGCACAGATACGCAGTATTTT.

The chain carries TRBV6-4 and TRBJ2-1, with 12 bases matching TRBD2. J lost 3 bases, V lost 3 bases, and 0 bases had no gene match. Per the germline V gene, CDR1 is MRHNA and CDR2 is SNTAGT. The CDR3 is 15 residues long. The CDR3 sequence is CASSETSGGYNEQFF. The CDR3 DNA reads TGTGCCAGCAGTGAGACTAGCGGGGGCTACAATGAGCAGTTCTTC.

The rearrangement uses TRBV2 and TRBJ2-7; TRBD2 matches at 8 bases. V lost 6 bases and J lost 3; bases outside the gene matches: 10. This CDR3 region has 15 residues. The germline CDR1 and CDR2 sequences are SNHLY and FYNNEI. CDR3 residues: CASRETSGGRYEQYF. CDR3 nucleotides: TGTGCCAGCAGAGAAACTAGCGGCGGCCGCTACGAGCAGTACTTC.

The J gene is TRBJ1-1, the V gene TRBV5-1; 7 bases map to TRBD1. This CDR3 comprises 15 residues. V dropped 0 bases and J dropped 6; count of bases not matched to a gene: 8. Germline CDR1 reads SGHRS; CDR2 reads YFSETQ. CDR3 amino acids: CASSLGGGKFPEAFF. CDR3 nucleotide sequence: TGCGCCAGCAGCTTGGGAGGGGGCAAGTTCCCTGAAGCTTTCTTT.

This clone was recorded only once. This chain links TRBV10-3 with TRBJ1-1, with D possibly TRBD1 on 5 matching bases. CDR1 and CDR2 from the germline V gene are ENHRY and SYGVKD. V was clipped by 7 bases and J by 4 bases, with 10 bases between them. There are 12 residues in the CDR3. The CDR3 protein is CAITGGGTEAFF. The CDR3, as DNA: TGTGCCATCACCGGGGGAGGCACTGAAGCTTTCTTT.

This clone has a single count. The rearrangement uses TRBV5-1 and TRBJ2-7; 8 nucleotides align to TRBD2. Germline V CDR1 and CDR2: SGHRS, YFSETQ. Trimming removed 4 bases from V and 1 base from J; junction bases left unmatched: 7. The CDR3 is 15 amino acids. The CDR3 DNA sequence: TGCGCCAGCAGCATAACTAGCGGACATTCCTACGAGCAGTACTTC. Translated: CASSITSGHSYEQYF.

The chain has TRBV6-4 and TRBJ2-7, with TRBD1 matching over 7 bases. This CDR3 has 13 amino acids. CDR1 is MRHNA, CDR2 SNTAGT, per germline. Unmatched junction bases numbered 8, after V lost 6 bases and J lost 6 bases. The CDR3: CASSAGQAAEQYF. The CDR3 bases are TGTGCCAGCAGCGCTGGACAGGCCGCCGAGCAGTACTTC.

V is TRBV7-9 and J is TRBJ2-6, with a weak D call TRBD2 (7 bases). The CDR3 covers 13 residues. V gave up 6 bases and J gave up 12 bases, with 15 bases separating them. Germline V gene sequence: CDR1 SEHNR, CDR2 FQNEAQ (reference sequence). The CDR3 region is CASSLREDSVLTF. The CDR3 nucleotides read TGTGCCAGCAGTCTCCGGGAGGACAGCGTCCTGACTTTC.

The V and J genes are TRBV30 and TRBJ1-4; TRBD1 agrees at 8 bases. J lost 5 bases, V lost 4 bases, and 3 bases had no gene match. CDR1 is GTSNPN, CDR2 SVGIG, per germline (reference sequence). The CDR3 totals 13 residues. DNA of the CDR3: TGTGCCTGGACGACAGGGGTCAATGAAAAACTGTTTTTT. Translated: CAWTTGVNEKLFF.

The chain combines TRBV10-3 with TRBJ1-2; D uncertain. V lost 0 bases and J lost 6, with 8 bases in between. CDR1 is ENHRY and CDR2 is SYGVKD in the germline V gene. The CDR3 extends over 13 amino acids. CDR3 DNA sequence: TGTGCCATCAGTGAGTCAGGGAGACATGGCTACACCTTC. It is translated as CAISESGRHGYTF.

V is TRBV2 and J is TRBJ2-2; D perhaps matches TRBD2 (5 bases). Germline V gene sequence: CDR1 SNHLY, CDR2 FYNNEI. V shed 3 bases and J shed 4 bases, with 12 bases lying between them. The CDR3 has 15 amino acids. CDR3: CASSEWLGSTGELFF. The CDR3 coding sequence is TGTGCCAGCAGTGAGTGGTTAGGGAGCACCGGGGAGCTGTTTTTT.

This clone came up a few times. The V and J genes are TRBV28 and TRBJ1-2; possible D gene TRBD1, 6 bases. Germline V lookup: CDR1 MDHEN, CDR2 SYDVKM. Trimming left V 6 bases short and J 4 bases short, with 12 bases between. This CDR3 is 13 amino acids long. Here the CDR3 reads CASRRQVLYGYTF. The CDR3 nucleotides are TGTGCCAGCAGAAGACAGGTCCTCTATGGCTACACCTTC.

J is TRBJ2-1 and V is TRBV7-3; 8 nucleotides align to TRBD2. V trimming: 0 bases; J trimming: 8 bases; junction bases outside the gene matches: 9. CDR1 SGHTA and CDR2 FQGTGA come from the germline V gene. This CDR3 comprises 16 residues. CDR3 bases: TGTGCCAGCAGCTTAACTGGGAATAGCGGGGTATATGAGCAGTTCTTC. Its protein is CASSLTGNSGVYEQFF.

The genes are TRBV5-6 and TRBJ1-1; 7 bases line up with TRBD1. V shed 3 bases, J shed 0 bases, and the junction held 2 bases outside the gene matches. Germline V CDR1 and CDR2: SGHDT, YYEEEE. CDR3 size: 14 residues. CDR3 sequence: CASSWGQLNTEAFF. Written as DNA, the CDR3 is TGTGCCAGCAGCTGGGGACAGCTGAACACTGAAGCTTTCTTT. Variable domain in full (rest from reference TRBV5-6 and TRBJ1-1): DAGVTQSPTHLIKTRGQQVTLRCSPKSGHDTVSWYQQALGQGPQFIFQYYEEEERQRGNFPDRFSGHQFPNYSSELNVNALLLGDSALYLCASSWGQLNTEAFFGQGTRLTVV.

The chain is built from TRBV5-1 and TRBJ1-1; 8 nucleotides line up with TRBD1. This CDR3 has 15 amino acids. V dropped 2 bases and J dropped 1; count of bases not matched to a gene: 4. From germline, CDR1 is SGHRS and CDR2 YFSETQ. The CDR3 DNA follows: TGCGCCAGCAGCTTTTCCGGGACAGGGAACACTGAAGCTTTCTTT. Translating it yields CASSFSGTGNTEAFF.

The chain carries TRBV7-2 and TRBJ1-4; possibly TRBD1 for D (5 bases). V dropped 4 bases and J dropped 3 bases, with 9 bases sitting between them. The V gene's germline CDR1 is SGHTA and CDR2 FQGNSA. The length of the CDR3 is 14 residues. For the CDR3, the DNA is TGTGCCAGCAGCTCGACAGTTTCTAATGAAAAACTGTTTTTT. Residues: CASSSTVSNEKLFF.

This clone was counted only a few times. This CDR3 is also generated by other DNA sequences in the sample. This rearrangement joins TRBV6-5 to TRBJ2-7; 8 bases are shared with TRBD2. Germline V gives CDR1 MNHEY, CDR2 SVGAGI. The length of the CDR3 is 15 residues. Unmatched junction bases numbered 7, after V lost 2 bases and J lost 4 bases. This CDR3 reads CASSYGLAGVYEQYF. CDR3 coding DNA: TGTGCCAGCAGTTACGGTCTAGCGGGTGTATACGAGCAGTACTTC.

This chain joins TRBV6-6 and TRBJ2-1; 12 bases are shared with TRBD2. The CDR3 is 16 residues long. CDR1 MNHNY and CDR2 SVGAGI come from the germline V gene (reference sequence). Germline trimming cut 3 bases from V and 9 bases from J; bases unmatched to any gene: 9. As DNA, the CDR3 is TGTGCCAGCAGTTATGACCCGGGACTAGCGGGCTTTGAGCAGTTCTTC. It encodes CASSYDPGLAGFEQFF.

The chain uses TRBV2 and TRBJ2-3; 9 bases are shared with TRBD2. With 11 bases clipped from V and 3 bases from J, the junction kept 18 bases outside the gene matches. This CDR3 is 17 amino acids long. Germline CDR1 reads SNHLY; CDR2 reads FYNNEI. CDR3 DNA: TGTGCCTACGGGACTAGCAGGAGTCCCTACAGGACAGATACGCAGTATTTT. This gives the protein CAYGTSRSPYRTDTQYF.

V gene TRBV19 combines with J gene TRBJ2-7; 7 positions match TRBD1. CDR3 length: 14 residues. The J segment lost 3 bases and the V segment lost 6 bases, leaving 8 bases of the junction unmatched. CDR1 is LNHDA and CDR2 is SQIVND in the germline V gene (reference sequence). CDR3 region: CASSPLGQVYEQYF. The CDR3 nucleotides read TGTGCCAGTAGCCCTCTCGGACAGGTCTACGAGCAGTACTTC.

This chain connects TRBV5-6 to TRBJ1-2; 10 nucleotides match TRBD1. V gave up 4 bases and J gave up 4 bases; unmatched junction bases: 13. Germline V gene lookup returns CDR1 SGHDT and CDR2 YYEEEE. This CDR3 has 17 amino acids. Written as DNA, the CDR3 is TGTGCCAGCAGCGAAGACAGGGGGCCAACTTCCTTCTATGGCTACACCTTC. The encoded protein is CASSEDRGPTSFYGYTF.

The chain has TRBV2 and TRBJ2-2; the D gene is possibly TRBD2 (7 bases). This CDR3 spans 17 amino acids. V lost 2 bases to trimming and J lost 4 bases, with 17 bases between them. The V gene's germline CDR1 is SNHLY and CDR2 FYNNEI. The DNA for the CDR3 is TGTGCCAGCAGTGAAAGGGGGGGGAGGTCCGGCACCGGGGAGCTGTTTTTT. Protein: CASSERGGRSGTGELFF.